This T cell receptor beta chain was recovered during a study of response to subunit inactivated influenza vaccine. Using its own MiXCR run on the RT-PCR reads, TCRdb lists one record per CDR3 protein. This table holds about 650,000 distinct CDR3 sequences, approximately 15% found once. Study-level findings and limits: The authors put forward the suggestion that each seasonal influenza vaccination may bring in only a limited number of new T cells.

With regard to this clonotype: Its antigen is unidentified.

V lost 11 bases and J 4 bases, leaving 14 bases between the germline ends. There are 12 residues in the CDR3. Germline lookup yields CDR1 SNHLY and CDR2 FYNNEI. The gene calls are TRBV2 and TRBJ1-2; D is ambiguous. Source: PBMCs from blood, taken 11 to 12 days after vaccination. This receptor was identified in a man in his fifties who received an inactivated influenza vaccine. CDR3 residues: CAYQKSPYGYTF. In DNA form, the CDR3 reads TGTGCCTACCAAAAAAGCCCCTATGGCTACACCTTC.